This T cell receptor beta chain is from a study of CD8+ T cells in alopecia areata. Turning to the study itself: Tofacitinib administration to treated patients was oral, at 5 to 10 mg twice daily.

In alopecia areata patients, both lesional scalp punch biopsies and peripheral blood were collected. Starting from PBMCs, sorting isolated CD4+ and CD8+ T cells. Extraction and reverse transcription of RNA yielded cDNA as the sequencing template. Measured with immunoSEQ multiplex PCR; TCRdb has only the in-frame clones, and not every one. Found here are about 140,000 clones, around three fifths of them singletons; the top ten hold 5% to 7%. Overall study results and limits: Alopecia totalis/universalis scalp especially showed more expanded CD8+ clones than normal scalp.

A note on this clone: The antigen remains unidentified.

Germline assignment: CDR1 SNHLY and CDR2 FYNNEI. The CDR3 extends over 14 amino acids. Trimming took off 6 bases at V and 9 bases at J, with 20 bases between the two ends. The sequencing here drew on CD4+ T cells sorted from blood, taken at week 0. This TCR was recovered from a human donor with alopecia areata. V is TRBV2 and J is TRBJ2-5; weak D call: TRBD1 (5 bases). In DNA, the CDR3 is TGTGCCAGCAGGGGGCTAGACGTTCGCTTGGCCCAGTACTTC. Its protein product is CASRGLDVRLAQYF. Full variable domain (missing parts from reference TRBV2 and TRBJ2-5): EPEVTQTPSHQVTQMGQEVILRCVPISNHLYFYWYRQILGQKVEFLVSFYNNEISEKSEIFDDQFSVERPDGSNFTLKIRSTKLEDSAMYFCASRGLDVRLAQYFGPGTRLLVL.